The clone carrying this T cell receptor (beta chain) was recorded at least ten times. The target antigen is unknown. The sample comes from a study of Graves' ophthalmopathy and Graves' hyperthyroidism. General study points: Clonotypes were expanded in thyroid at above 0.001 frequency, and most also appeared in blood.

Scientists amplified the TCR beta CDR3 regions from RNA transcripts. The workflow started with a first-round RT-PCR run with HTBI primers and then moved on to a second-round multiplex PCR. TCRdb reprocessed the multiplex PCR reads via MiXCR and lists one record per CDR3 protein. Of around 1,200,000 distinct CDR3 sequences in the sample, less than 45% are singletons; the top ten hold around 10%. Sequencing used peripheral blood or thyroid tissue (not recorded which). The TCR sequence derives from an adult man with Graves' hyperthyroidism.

The CDR3 DNA sequence: TGTGCCAGCAGCTTACATGCGGGACAGTCCTACGAGCAGTACTTC. Its protein product is CASSLHAGQSYEQYF. The chain uses TRBV7-9 and TRBJ2-7; D is perhaps TRBD1 (7 bases). V was pared by 2 bases and J by 1 base, with 12 bases between. The CDR3 is 15 amino acids. CDR1 and CDR2 (germline): SEHNR, FQNEAQ (reference sequence).